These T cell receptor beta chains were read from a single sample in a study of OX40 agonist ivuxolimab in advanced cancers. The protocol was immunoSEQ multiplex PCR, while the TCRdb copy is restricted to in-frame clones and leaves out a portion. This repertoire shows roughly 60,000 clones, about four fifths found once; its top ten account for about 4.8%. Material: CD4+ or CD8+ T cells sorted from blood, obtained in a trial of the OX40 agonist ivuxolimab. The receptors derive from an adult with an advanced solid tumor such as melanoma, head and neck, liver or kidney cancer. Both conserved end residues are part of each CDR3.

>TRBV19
CASSITGNTGELFF
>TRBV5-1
CASSPGTGGGQPQHF
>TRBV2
CASSEFLGGETQYF
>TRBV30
CAWRQPLAGGSEQYF
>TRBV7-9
CASSLGSLGGKNEQYF
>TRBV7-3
CASSPTGTSYNEQFF
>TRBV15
CATSREGTSGELFF
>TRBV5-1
CASSAKTGTSSYEQYF
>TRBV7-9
CASSFSMVNTEAFF
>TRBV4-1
CASRGRRGPGYNEQFF
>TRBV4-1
CASSQDGAPYGYTF
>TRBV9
CASSVSENEQFF
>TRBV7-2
CASRSGLAGGDTQYF
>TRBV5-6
CASSSGRSYNEQFF
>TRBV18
CASSPLQGAGNEQFF
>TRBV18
CASSLPTAQETQYF
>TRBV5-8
CASSLGYEQYF
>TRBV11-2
CASSFVRESSTDTQYF
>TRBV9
CASSEHGGANSYEQYF
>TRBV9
CASSVGQGRETQYF
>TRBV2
CASSESSSYNSPLHF
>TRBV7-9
CASSYRGTNSPLHF
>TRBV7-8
CASSRRLVSSTDTQYF
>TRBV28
CASRKTGYYEQYF
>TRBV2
CASRDRLTAANEKLFF
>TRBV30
CACVRRALGEQYF
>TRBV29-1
CSVGGQGNSYEQYF
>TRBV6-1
CASQYSNQPQHF
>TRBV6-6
CASGPGPTLNYEQYF
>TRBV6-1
CASLRVFNEKLFF
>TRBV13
CASSLGGPYEQYF
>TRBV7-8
CASSTHEGSSYNSPLHF
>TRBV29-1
CSVVGGGYGYTF
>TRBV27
CASSHQETQYF
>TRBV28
CASSLWLGQSNQPQHF
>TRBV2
CASSRTSGSRNEQFF
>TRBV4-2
CASSQVRGEVNTDTQYF
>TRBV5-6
CASSSGQGASTDTQYF
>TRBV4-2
CASSRRDTYEQYF
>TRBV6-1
CASSDEGYQPQHF
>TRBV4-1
CASSPGLAGWFLSDTQYF
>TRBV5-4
CASSSRGVETQYF
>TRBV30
CAWNSGRAYEQYF
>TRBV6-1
CASSVTRLGRIGNQPQHF
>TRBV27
CASSFGTGFLPDTGELFF
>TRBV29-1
CSVSNRGLAKNIQYF
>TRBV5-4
CASSRMDIGGNQPQHF
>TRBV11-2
CASSLAGDNQPQHF
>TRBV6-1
CASSPLQGGYGYTF
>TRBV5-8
CASSLGRGWSSYEQYF
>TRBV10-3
CAINPGDPGNTIYF